This T cell receptor (beta chain) was sequenced during a study of cytomegalovirus exposure and HLA in healthy donors. Findings and caveats of the study: Owing to their indistinguishability, certain V segments, notably TRBV6-2 and TRBV6-3, were excluded.

The CDR3 runs to 15 residues. V gave up 7 bases and J gave up 0 bases, with 15 bases separating them. CDR1 and CDR2 (germline): LNHDA, SQIVND (reference sequence). The donors were healthy bone marrow donors. Primers: 60 Vbeta forward and 13 Jbeta reverse. Sequenced by immunoSEQ multiplex PCR; TCRdb stores in-frame clones only, minus some. The sample contains 150,000 to 200,000 clones, 78% of which appear only once. This clone was seen more than once but under ten times. Its target is not known. The sequencing input was PBMCs. The receptor was isolated from a woman aged 30 to 39 in good health and CMV-seropositive. The chain couples TRBV19 to TRBJ1-1, with D hard to call. CDR3 nucleotide sequence: TGTGCCAGTAAAGACTTTAAGGCCATGAACACTGAAGCTTTCTTT. Translated: CASKDFKAMNTEAFF.